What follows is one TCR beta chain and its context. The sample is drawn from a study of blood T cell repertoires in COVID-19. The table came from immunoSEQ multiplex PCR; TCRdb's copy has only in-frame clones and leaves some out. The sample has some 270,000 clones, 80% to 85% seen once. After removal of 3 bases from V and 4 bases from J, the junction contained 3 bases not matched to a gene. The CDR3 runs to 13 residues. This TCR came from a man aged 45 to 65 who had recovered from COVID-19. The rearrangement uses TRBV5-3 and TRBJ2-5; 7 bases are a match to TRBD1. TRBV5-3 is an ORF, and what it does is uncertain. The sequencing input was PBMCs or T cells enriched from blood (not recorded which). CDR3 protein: CARSCTGAETQYF. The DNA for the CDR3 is TGTGCCAGAAGCTGCACAGGGGCAGAGACCCAGTACTTC.